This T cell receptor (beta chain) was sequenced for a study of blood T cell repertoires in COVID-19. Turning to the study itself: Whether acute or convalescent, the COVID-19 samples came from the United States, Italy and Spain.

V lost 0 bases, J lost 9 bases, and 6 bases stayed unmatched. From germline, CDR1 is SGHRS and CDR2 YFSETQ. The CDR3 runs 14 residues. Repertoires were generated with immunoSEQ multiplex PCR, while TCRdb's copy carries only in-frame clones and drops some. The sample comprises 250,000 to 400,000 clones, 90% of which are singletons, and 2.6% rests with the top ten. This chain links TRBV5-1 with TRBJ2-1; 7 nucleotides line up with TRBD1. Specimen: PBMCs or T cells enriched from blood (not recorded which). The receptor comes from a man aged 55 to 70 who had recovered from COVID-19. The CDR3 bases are TGCGCCAGCAGCTTGGGGACAGGCAATCCTGAGCAGTTCTTC. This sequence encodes CASSLGTGNPEQFF.